The 18 T cell receptor beta chains below were found in one sample sequenced in a study of shared T cell receptors in the human thymus (dated by TCRdb to the early 2020s). Libraries were prepared through the immunoSEQ multiplex PCR assay. The table was pulled from immuneACCESS by TCRdb, which kept in-frame rearrangements only. Such tables lose some clones; where checked, under half of the loss comes from unresolved V genes, and the rest has no known cause. The sample data list 550,000 to 800,000 clones, and roughly 85% of these were observed just once. The ten largest clones take up 0.008% to 0.011% of the sample. These data were also reused for a study on human thymus T cells.

Sequencing was done on a sample of thymocytes. These receptor sequences come from a girl under three years old with a congenital heart defect. Donor details come from another sample of the same person, matched by shared clones.

The V and J genes are TRBV19 and TRBJ1-2; tentative D call: TRBD1 (6 bases). Germline lookup yields CDR1 LNHDA and CDR2 SQIVND (reference sequence). The CDR3 is made up of 13 amino acids. V was pared by 2 bases and J by 6 bases, with 10 bases between. The CDR3 DNA sequence: TGTGCCAGTAGTATAACAGGGAATAATGGCTACACCTTC. Protein: CASSITGNNGYTF.

V usage is TRBV28 and J usage is TRBJ2-4; perhaps TRBD2 as D (6 bases). Germline CDR1 and CDR2: MDHEN and SYDVKM. This CDR3 has 13 amino acids. The V end was cut by 6 bases, the J end by 9 bases, with 15 bases between. CDR3 region: CASSLPGDGIQYF. CDR3 bases: TGTGCCAGCAGCCTCCCGGGGGACGGCATTCAGTACTTC.

The CDR3 sequence is CASSEAPDRAGANVLTF. The CDR3 DNA reads as TGTGCCAGCAGTGAAGCCCCGGACAGGGCTGGGGCCAACGTCCTGACTTTC. The rearrangement joins TRBV6-1 to TRBJ2-6, with 8 nucleotides matching TRBD1. The ends lost 0 bases at V and 2 bases at J; junction bases unmatched: 3. Germline loops: CDR1 MNHNS, CDR2 SASEGT. This CDR3 is 17 amino acids long.

This chain links TRBV7-2 with TRBJ1-4; D gene uncertain. The CDR3 spans 12 residues. V shed 5 bases and J shed 12 bases, with 13 bases lying between them. Germline CDR1 reads SGHTA; CDR2 reads FQGNSA. The CDR3 region is CASSRSREELFF. In DNA, the CDR3 is TGTGCCAGCAGCCGGTCAAGGGAGGAACTGTTTTTT.

Concerning this clone: One junction end does not reproduce the germline sequence, and a read error may be involved. This sequence joins TRBV27 and TRBJ2-5; 8 nucleotides match TRBD1. The CDR3 consists of 19 residues. The V gene's germline CDR1 is MNHEY and CDR2 SMNVEV (reference sequence). DNA for the CDR3: TGTGCCAGCAGTTCCCGTGACAGGGGCCAATATTACCTACAAGGGACCCAGTACTTC. This encodes CASSSRDRGQYYLQGTQYF.

The chain couples TRBV6-5 to TRBJ2-7; D may be TRBD2 (6 bases). The germline V and J ends were trimmed by 2 bases and 6 bases, with 11 bases remaining between them. Germline V gene lookup returns CDR1 MNHEY and CDR2 SVGAGI. CDR3 length: 13 amino acids. CDR3 DNA sequence: TGTGCCAGCAGTTACAGGGACTTGAGCGAGCAGTACTTC. Its translation is CASSYRDLSEQYF.

The V and J genes are TRBV5-1 and TRBJ2-6, with D uncertain. The CDR3 covers 17 residues. Between the trimmed V and J ends, which lost 7 bases and 0 bases, there was a span of 17 bases. The germline V gene has CDR1 SGHRS and CDR2 YFSETQ. CDR3 protein: CASGSRGSHSGANVLTF. CDR3 coding DNA: TGCGCCAGCGGATCCCGAGGAAGTCACTCTGGGGCCAACGTCCTGACTTTC.

This chain joins TRBV11-2 and TRBJ2-7; 7 bases are shared with TRBD1. The junction had 9 bases not matched to a gene; V was cut back by 4 bases and J by 6 bases. Germline CDR1 reads SGHAT; CDR2 reads FQNNGV. The CDR3 is 14 amino acids. This chain's CDR3 is CASSSGTVRFEQYF. CDR3 coding DNA: TGTGCCAGCAGCTCCGGGACAGTAAGGTTCGAGCAGTACTTC.

V usage is TRBV4-2 and J usage is TRBJ2-3, with 12 bases matching TRBD2. Germline-derived CDR1 and CDR2 are LGHNA and YNFKEQ. The CDR3 length is 18 residues. The trim removed 2 bases at V and 2 bases at J, leaving 8 bases unmatched. In DNA form, the CDR3 reads TGTGCCAGCAGCCAATTAGGAGGGACTAGCGGGTCCACAGATACGCAGTATTTT. It is translated as CASSQLGGTSGSTDTQYF.

This clone was recorded a few times. This chain uses TRBV7-6 with TRBJ1-6; the match to TRBD1 covers 10 bases. The CDR3 spans 16 residues. Trimming cost V 3 bases and J 8 bases; bases outside gene matches: 7. From germline, CDR1 is SGHVS and CDR2 FNYEAQ. CDR3 sequence (DNA): TGTGCCAGCAGCTTGGGGACAGGGGTTTCGGATTCACCCCTCCACTTT. It specifies CASSLGTGVSDSPLHF. Combining the CDR3 with reference TRBV7-6 and TRBJ1-6 gives the whole variable domain GAGVSQSPRYKVTKRGQDVALRCDPISGHVSLYWYRQALGQGPEFLTYFNYEAQQDKSGLPNDRFSAERPEGSISTLTIQRTEQRDSAMYRCASSLGTGVSDSPLHFGNGTRLTVT.

In this sample, this clone turned up once. The CDR3 DNA is TGTGCCAGCAGCTTTTTCCGAACAAGCTCCTATAATTCACCCCTCCACTTT. Amino acids: CASSFFRTSSYNSPLHF. V usage is TRBV12-1 and J usage is TRBJ1-6; the table calls TRBD1, which could not be checked here. TRBV12-1 is an annotated pseudogene. This CDR3 region has 17 residues.

Details on this clone: This sample includes further DNA sequences coding for the same CDR3. The chain joins TRBV14 to TRBJ2-7; 8 positions agree with TRBD2. Germline assignment: CDR1 SGHDN and CDR2 FVKESK. Trimming cost V 3 bases and J 0 bases; bases outside gene matches: 7. The CDR3 length is 16 residues. DNA for the CDR3: TGTGCCAGCAGCCAGGTAGCGGGGTATATCTCCTACGAGCAGTACTTC. Its translation: CASSQVAGYISYEQYF.

The chain links TRBV5-6 to TRBJ1-3; 7 positions agree with TRBD1. This CDR3 region has 15 residues. Germline CDR1 is SGHDT and CDR2 is YYEEEE. Trimming cost V 4 bases and J 7 bases; bases outside gene matches: 11. This CDR3 is CASSRGQAGHNTIYF. CDR3 sequence (DNA): TGTGCCAGCAGCCGAGGACAGGCAGGTCACAACACCATATATTTT.

The V gene is TRBV5-4, the J gene TRBJ1-1, with 8 bases fitting TRBD1. With 0 bases clipped from V and 1 base from J, the junction kept 8 bases outside the gene matches. The CDR3 contains 17 residues. CDR1 is SGHNT and CDR2 is YYREEE in the germline V gene (reference sequence). The CDR3 DNA sequence: TGTGCCAGCAGCTTGGCTTCAGGGGGCGCACGGAACACTGAAGCTTTCTTT. Translation gives CASSLASGGARNTEAFF.

The CDR3: CASSFRTGDDQPQHF. Here the CDR3 DNA reads TGTGCCAGCAGTTTCCGGACGGGGGACGATCAGCCCCAGCATTTT. The gene calls are TRBV28 and TRBJ1-5; tentatively, D is TRBD1 (5 bases). The V end was cut by 3 bases, the J end by 5 bases, with 14 bases between. The CDR3 is 15 amino acids. Germline V gives CDR1 MDHEN, CDR2 SYDVKM.

A single count supports this clone. The rearrangement links TRBV6-5 to TRBJ1-1, with D perhaps TRBD1 (6 bases). This CDR3 contains 15 residues. V lost 7 bases and J lost 5, with 20 bases in between. The germline gives CDR1 MNHEY, CDR2 SVGAGI. The CDR3 loop is CASIPMGGLGTEAFF. CDR3 DNA: TGTGCCAGCATTCCCATGGGGGGGCTCGGGACTGAAGCTTTCTTT.

The chain carries TRBV2 and TRBJ1-2; D is undetermined. CDR1 is SNHLY and CDR2 is FYNNEI in the germline V gene. This CDR3 spans 15 amino acids. Between the trimmed V and J ends, which lost 0 bases and 4 bases, there was a span of 12 bases. In nucleotides, the CDR3 is TGTGCCAGCAGTGAAGCGAGTTGGGTAGCCTATGGCTACACCTTC. Residues: CASSEASWVAYGYTF.

This clone was detected once. This chain uses TRBV7-2 with TRBJ2-4; D may be TRBD1 (6 bases). In germline, CDR1 is SGHTA, CDR2 FQGNSA. This CDR3 comprises 15 residues. With 3 bases removed from V and 0 bases from J, the gap between germline ends came to 9 bases. The CDR3 DNA is TGTGCCAGCAGCTTCAGAGGGGGAGCCAAAAACATTCAGTACTTC. It encodes CASSFRGGAKNIQYF.